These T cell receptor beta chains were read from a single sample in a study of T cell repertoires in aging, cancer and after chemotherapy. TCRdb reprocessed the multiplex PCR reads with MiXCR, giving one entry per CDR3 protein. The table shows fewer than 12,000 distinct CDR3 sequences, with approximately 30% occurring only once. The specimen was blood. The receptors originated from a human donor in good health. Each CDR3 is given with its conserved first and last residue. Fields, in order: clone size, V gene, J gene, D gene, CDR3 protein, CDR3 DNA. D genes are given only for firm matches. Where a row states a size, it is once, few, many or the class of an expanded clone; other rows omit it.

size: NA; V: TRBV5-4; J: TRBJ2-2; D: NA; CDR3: CASSLGLQGKDTGEMFF; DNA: TGTGCCAGCAGCTTGGGACTACAAGGAAAGGACACCGGGGAGATGTTTTTT
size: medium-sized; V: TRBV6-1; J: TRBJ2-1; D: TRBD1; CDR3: CASSVYRGRDNEQFF; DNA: TGTGCCAGCAGTGTATACAGGGGGCGAGACAATGAGCAGTTCTTC
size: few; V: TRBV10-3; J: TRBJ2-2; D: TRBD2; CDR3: CAITTSGNTGELFF; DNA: TGTGCCATCACGACTAGCGGGAACACCGGGGAGCTGTTTTTT
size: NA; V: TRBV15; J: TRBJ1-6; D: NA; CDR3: CATSKSGSSYNSPLHF; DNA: TGTGCCACCAGCAAATCAGGGAGCTCCTATAATTCACCCCTCCACTTT
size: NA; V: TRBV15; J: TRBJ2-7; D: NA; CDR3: CATSRAWAGVDEQYF; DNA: TGTGCCACCAGCAGGGCTTGGGCGGGTGTGGACGAGCAGTACTTC
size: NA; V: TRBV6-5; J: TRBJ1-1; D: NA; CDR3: CASRLDRLNTEAFF; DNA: TGTGCCAGCAGACTCGACAGACTGAACACTGAAGCTTTCTTT
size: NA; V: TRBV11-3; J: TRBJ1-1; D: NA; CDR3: CASSGDRNTEAFF; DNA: TGTGCCAGCAGCGGAGACAGGAACACTGAAGCTTTCTTT
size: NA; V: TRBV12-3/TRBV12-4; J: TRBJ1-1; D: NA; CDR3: CASTAAGANTEAFF; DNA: TGTGCCAGCACCGCCGCCGGGGCGAACACTGAAGCTTTCTTT
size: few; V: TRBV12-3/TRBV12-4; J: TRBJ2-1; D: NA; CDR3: CASSSWGRGDNEQFF; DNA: TGTGCCAGCAGTTCATGGGGGCGGGGTGACAATGAGCAGTTCTTC
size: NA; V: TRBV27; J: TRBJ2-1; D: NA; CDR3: CASSLPGLYNEQFF; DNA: TGTGCCAGCAGTTTACCAGGGTTGTACAATGAGCAGTTCTTC
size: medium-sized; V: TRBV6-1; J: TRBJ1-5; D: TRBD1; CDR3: CASRQGHRGQPQHF; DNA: TGTGCCAGCCGACAGGGCCATCGTGGACAGCCCCAGCATTTT
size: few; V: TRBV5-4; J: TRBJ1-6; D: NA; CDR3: CASSLFGTNSPLHF; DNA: TGTGCCAGCAGCCTGTTTGGGACTAATTCACCCCTCCACTTT
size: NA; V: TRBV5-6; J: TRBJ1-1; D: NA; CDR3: CASSFGGARGNTEAFF; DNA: TGTGCCAGCAGCTTCGGGGGGGCGCGGGGGAACACTGAAGCTTTCTTT
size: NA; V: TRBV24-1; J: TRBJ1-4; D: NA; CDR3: CATSDLPGARKEKLFF; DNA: TGTGCCACCAGTGATTTGCCGGGGGCGCGAAAGGAAAAACTGTTTTTT
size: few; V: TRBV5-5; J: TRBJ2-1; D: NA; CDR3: CASGRVALYNEQFF; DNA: TGTGCCAGCGGGCGGGTGGCCCTCTACAATGAGCAGTTCTTC
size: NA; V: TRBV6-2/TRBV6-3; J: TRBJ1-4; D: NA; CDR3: CASSYLSGRINEKLFF; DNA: TGTGCCAGCAGTTATCTCAGTGGCCGGATTAATGAAAAACTGTTTTTT
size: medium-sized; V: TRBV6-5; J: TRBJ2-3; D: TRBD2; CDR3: CASSATSGSTDTQYF; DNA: TGTGCCAGCAGTGCGACTAGCGGGAGCACAGATACGCAGTATTTT
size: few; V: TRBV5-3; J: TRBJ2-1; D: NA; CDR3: CARSLPAIKDRDFYNEQFF; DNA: TGTGCCAGAAGCCTACCCGCGATAAAAGACAGGGACTTCTACAATGAGCAGTTCTTC
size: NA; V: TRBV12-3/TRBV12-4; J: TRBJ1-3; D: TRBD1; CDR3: CASTRTGNGNTIYF; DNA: TGTGCCAGCACTCGGACAGGGAATGGAAACACCATATATTTT
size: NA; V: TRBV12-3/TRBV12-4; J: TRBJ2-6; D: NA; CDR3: CASSYSGANVLTF; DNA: TGTGCCAGCAGTTACTCGGGGGCCAACGTCCTGACTTTC
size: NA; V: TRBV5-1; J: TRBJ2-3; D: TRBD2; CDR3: CASIRGGSTDTQYF; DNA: TGCGCCAGCATTCGCGGGGGAAGCACAGATACGCAGTATTTT
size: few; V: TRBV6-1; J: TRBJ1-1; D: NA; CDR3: CASSEASDGNTEAFF; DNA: TGTGCCAGCAGTGAAGCCAGCGATGGGAACACTGAAGCTTTCTTT
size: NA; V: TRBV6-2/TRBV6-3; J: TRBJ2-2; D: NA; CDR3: CVSSFDRSGELFF; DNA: TGTGTTAGCAGTTTTGACAGGTCCGGGGAGCTGTTTTTT
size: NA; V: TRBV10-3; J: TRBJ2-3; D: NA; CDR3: CAIRPDLSTDTQYF; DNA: TGTGCCATCAGGCCGGACTTAAGCACAGATACGCAGTATTTT